This TCR beta chain originates from a study of vaccination and CD4 T cells after COVID-19 (dated by TCRdb to between 2021 and 2023). The study in broad terms: SARS-CoV-2 positivity had been established in the convalescent patients by nasal swab PCR, and mild disease was recorded in about 9 of these patients and severe disease in one. Post-vaccine blood samples were taken a median of 72 days after the second vaccine dose, with a range of roughly 13 to 250 days. In control cultures, a CEFX viral epitope pool was used as positive control, an HIV-1 Nef peptide pool was used as negative control, or no peptide was added. In the convalescent cohort there were six males and four females, among whom were two Hispanic individuals, seven Caucasians, two Asians and one multiracial person. The spike-specific CD4+ TCR repertoire was compared before and after mRNA vaccination in approximately 9 COVID-19 convalescent patients and a few infection-naive healthy vaccine recipients. Participants received two doses of either the Pfizer-BioNTech BNT162b2 vaccine (n=8) or the Moderna mRNA-1273 vaccine (n=2). Post-COVID blood samples were collected from convalescent patients a median of around 100 days after diagnosis, with a range of about 35 to 170 days. Culture stimuli were overlapping spike peptide pools from SARS-CoV-2 and from the common cold coronaviruses HCoV-NL63, HCoV-OC43 and HCoV-229E. Study-wide findings and limitations: Of the vaccine-specific clones found in convalescent patients, nearly all (304 of 307) were mono-reactive for SARS-CoV-2 spike instead of being cross-reactive with common cold coronaviruses. The median count of SARS-CoV-2-reactive clonotypes went up from around 23 after infection to 30 to 40 after vaccination, although the change was not significant. Only a relatively small number of convalescent patients were included in the study, and early timepoints following natural infection were not analyzed. Among the post-vaccine SARS-CoV-2-reactive clones in convalescent patients, a median around 90% showed up only after vaccination, which suggests vaccine-specific priming.

What this sample's treatment or condition label stands for: roughly 11-day PBMC culture with coronavirus spike peptide pools or control peptides (ViraFEST assay). The ViraFEST assay was used in the study, in which antigen-specific T cells were expanded with peptide pools and expanded clonotypes were subsequently identified by TCR sequencing. Positive SARS-CoV-2 PCR tests in the convalescent patients dated from March to December 2020, before Alpha, Beta and Delta variants emerged in the United States. Each well held millions of PBMCs cultured with about 9.8 ug/ml peptide pools in IMDM containing roughly 5% human AB serum and 8 to 10 IU/ml IL-2. Half of the culture medium was replaced with fresh IL-2-containing medium on days 3 and 7. Once the cells had been in culture for roughly 10 days, the EasySep CD4+ T cell isolation kit was used to isolate CD4+ T cells by negative selection. Ficoll-Paque Plus gradient centrifugation was used to isolate PBMCs from whole blood, and the isolated PBMCs were then either used fresh or cryopreserved at -140C. Triplicate wells were generally used for each culture condition.

The receptor library was made with PCR. At the Johns Hopkins FTIC core, DNA from the cultured CD4+ T cells underwent TCR sequencing with the Oncomine TCR Beta short-read assay. Genomic DNA was extracted from the cultured CD4+ T cells with the QIAamp micro DNA kit. Oncomine TCR Beta libraries from cultured CD4+ T cells were pooled using unique dual indexes and sequenced on an Illumina iSeq 100. In the paper's pipeline: Non-productive sequences were removed, and CDR3s that did not start with C, did not end with F or W, or were shorter than 7 amino acids were discarded. Antigen-specific clonotypes were identified using the MANAFEST web application through comparison of peptide-stimulated wells with reference and other culture wells. An FDR below 0.05, an odds ratio above 5, and a productive frequency above 0.1% in at least two of three replicate wells were required for clones to be considered positive. A clonotype was classed as cross-reactive if the clonotype showed significant expansion both in SARS-CoV-2 spike wells and in at least one common cold coronavirus spike condition. Using R version 3.6.1, CDR3 homology was evaluated through Levenshtein distances (stringdist) along with unrooted phylogenetic trees (ape). TCRdb trimmed the raw reads at Q25, called clones with MiXCR and kept productive beta chains. Here each entry gathers all rows of one CDR3 protein and keeps the most common genes and DNA. The V and J calls reflect TCRdb's pipeline rather than the authors' work. Recorded for this sample are under 20,000 distinct CDR3 sequences; roughly a quarter of them occurred a single time. Roughly 11% of the sample rests with the top ten.

In the germline V gene (reference sequence), CDR1 corresponds to LNHDA and CDR2 to SQIVND. Reading from cysteine to phenylalanine, the CDR3 counts 16 amino acids. Just the 48-base CDR3 DNA is kept, in frame starting at base 1. V trim: 7 bases; J trim: 7 bases; unmatched bases: 19. As regards this clonotype: The antigen it binds to is not known. Per-base qualities were not stored, and no clone one base away is much larger.

This chain joins TRBV19 to TRBJ2-7, with 7 bases in between that match TRBD1. This TCR derives from a human donor with COVID-19. Sequencing was carried out using cultured CD4+ T cells from blood. The DNA reads TGTGCCAGTACCTCTACCCCAGCGCAGGGGGTAGGGGAGCAGTACTTC. The translation is CASTSTPAQGVGEQYF.